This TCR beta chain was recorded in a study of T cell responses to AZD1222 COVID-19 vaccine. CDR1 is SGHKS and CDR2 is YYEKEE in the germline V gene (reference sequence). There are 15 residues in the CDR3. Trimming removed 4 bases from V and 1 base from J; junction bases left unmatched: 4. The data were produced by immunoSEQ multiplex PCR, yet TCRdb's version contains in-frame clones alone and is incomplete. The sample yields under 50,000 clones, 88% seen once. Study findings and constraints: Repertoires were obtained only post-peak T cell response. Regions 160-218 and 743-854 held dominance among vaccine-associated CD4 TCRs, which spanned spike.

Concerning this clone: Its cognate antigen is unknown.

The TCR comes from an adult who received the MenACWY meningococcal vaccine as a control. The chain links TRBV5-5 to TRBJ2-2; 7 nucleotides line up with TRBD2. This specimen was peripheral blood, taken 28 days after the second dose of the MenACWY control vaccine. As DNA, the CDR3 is TGTGCCAGCAGCACTAGCGCCCTGAACACCGGGGAGCTGTTTTTT. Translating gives CASSTSALNTGELFF. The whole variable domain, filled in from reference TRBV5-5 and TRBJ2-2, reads DAGVTQSPTHLIKTRGQQVTLRCSPISGHKSVSWYQQVLGQGPQFIFQYYEKEERGRGNFPDRFSARQFPNYSSELNVNALLLGDSALYLCASSTSALNTGELFFGEGSRLTVL.